The TCR beta chain under discussion was sequenced for a study of shared clonotypes between healthy human individuals. As to this clone: The antigen is unknown. Different DNA sequences within this sample yield the same CDR3.

TCRdb's table, derived via immunoSEQ multiplex PCR, lists solely in-frame clones and lacks some. The data show about 2.4 million clones, 85% to 95% seen once. The study's findings and limits: Non-shared clonotypes were found to have lower generation probabilities than the clonotypes that were shared by all four of the sorted-subset donors.

The sequence came from a man aged 18 to 35 in good health. Specimen: naive CD4+ T cells sorted from blood. Subset denoted: CD45RA+ positively selected.

In DNA form, the CDR3 reads TGTGCCAGCAGTCCCCAGGGAAATCAGCCCCAGCATTTT. It specifies CASSPQGNQPQHF. The V and J genes are TRBV6-6 and TRBJ1-5, with D possibly matching TRBD1 (5 bases). CDR3 size: 13 residues. Trimming removed 5 bases from V and 4 bases from J, with 9 bases in between. Per germline, CDR1 MNHNY and CDR2 SVGAGI (reference sequence).